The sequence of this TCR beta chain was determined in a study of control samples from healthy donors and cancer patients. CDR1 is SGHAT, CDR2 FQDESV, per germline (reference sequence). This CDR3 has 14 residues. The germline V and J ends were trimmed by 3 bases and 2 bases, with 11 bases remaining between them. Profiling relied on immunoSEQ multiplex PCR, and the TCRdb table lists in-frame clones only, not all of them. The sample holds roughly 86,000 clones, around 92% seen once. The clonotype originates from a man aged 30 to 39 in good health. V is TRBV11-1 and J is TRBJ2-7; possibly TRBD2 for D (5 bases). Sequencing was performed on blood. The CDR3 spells CASSFVDGTYEQYF. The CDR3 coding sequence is TGTGCCAGCAGCTTCGTAGACGGGACCTACGAGCAGTACTTC.